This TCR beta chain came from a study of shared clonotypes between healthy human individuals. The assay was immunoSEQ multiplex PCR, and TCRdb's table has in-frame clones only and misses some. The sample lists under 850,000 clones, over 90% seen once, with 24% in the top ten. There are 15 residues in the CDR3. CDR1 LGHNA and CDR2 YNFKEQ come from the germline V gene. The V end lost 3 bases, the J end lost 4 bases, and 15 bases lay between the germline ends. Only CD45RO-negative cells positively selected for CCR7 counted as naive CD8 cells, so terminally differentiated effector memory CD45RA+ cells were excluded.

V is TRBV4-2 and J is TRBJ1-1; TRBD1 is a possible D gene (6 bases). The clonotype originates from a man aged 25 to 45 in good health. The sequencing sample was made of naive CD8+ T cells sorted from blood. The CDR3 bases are TGTGCCAGCAGCCACTTCAGCGTCAGGGGCACTGAAGCTTTCTTT. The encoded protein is CASSHFSVRGTEAFF.